The source of this T cell receptor beta chain is a study of cytomegalovirus exposure and HLA in healthy donors. In the study overall: Early released data had around 79 million unique TCRs, all coming from HLA-typed donors.

While unrecorded immune exposures were likely, the donors were nominally healthy when sampled. Findings of the study overall: The study put 150 or so TCR beta chains on its list as cytomegalovirus-associated.

Germline CDR1 SNHLY, CDR2 FYNNEI. Trimming at V came to 2 bases and at J to 16 bases, leaving 14 bases not matched to a gene. The CDR3 has 15 amino acids. The PCR was carried out with 60 Vbeta primers and 13 Jbeta primers. TCRdb keeps only in-frame clones here, not all; method: immunoSEQ multiplex PCR. This table has around 100,000 clones, 60% to 85% appearing once. For this clone: What it binds is unknown.

This TCR was recovered from a man aged 50 to 59 in good health and CMV-seropositive. The chain couples TRBV2 to TRBJ2-1; 10 bases map to TRBD1. The source material was PBMCs. CDR3 amino acids: CASSEIPAGTGVSFF. CDR3 nucleotide sequence: TGTGCCAGCAGTGAAATCCCCGCCGGGACAGGGGTATCATTCTTC.